This TCR beta chain was captured in a study of T-cell reconstitution after alpha-beta-depleted transplantation in children. This clonotype was observed a few times. Molecular barcoding with unique molecular identifiers was used for the TCRbeta library. TCRdb itself ran the PCR reads through MiXCR, one entry per CDR3 protein. The sample includes about 420,000 distinct CDR3 sequences, approximately 11% of them seen just once. The sequence came from a human donor who donated a stem cell graft to a child with acute myeloid leukemia. The sequencing here drew on PBMCs from the stem cell graft donor, taken from the stem cell graft.

CDR3 loop: CASSQVAGFNEQYF. CDR3 bases: TGTGCCAGCAGCCAAGTTGCGGGATTCAACGAGCAGTACTTC. The chain recombines TRBV14 with TRBJ2-7, with a possible D match to TRBD2 (6 bases). The germline gives CDR1 SGHDN, CDR2 FVKESK. Trimming cost V 1 base and J 5 bases, with 12 bases left between them. The CDR3 spans 14 residues.